Below are 27 T cell receptor beta chains sequenced from a single sample in a study of chemoradiotherapy in HPV16-positive cancers. The protocol was immunoSEQ multiplex PCR, while the TCRdb copy is restricted to in-frame clones and leaves out a portion. Among approximately 9,000 clones listed, approximately 83% were seen once. Sequencing was performed on blood, taken from a patient who underwent chemoradiotherapy. The origin of the receptors is a human donor with HPV-associated anogenital cancer.

V is TRBV4-2 and J is TRBJ2-7; TRBD2 is a possible D gene (6 bases). Trimming removed 1 base at V and 2 bases at J, with 18 bases between. The CDR3 length is 17 residues. The V gene's germline CDR1 is LGHNA and CDR2 YNFKEQ. The CDR3 DNA reads TGTGCCAGCAGCCAAGTGGGGGACTTCCAATACCCCTACGAGCAGTACTTC. It specifies CASSQVGDFQYPYEQYF.

V usage is TRBV4-2 and J usage is TRBJ2-7; 8 nucleotides line up with TRBD1. CDR1 and CDR2 (germline): LGHNA, YNFKEQ. Trimming removed 1 base from V and 3 bases from J; junction bases left unmatched: 14. The CDR3 contains 18 residues. This CDR3 reads CASSQAGKTGAVGYEQYF. CDR3 nucleotides: TGTGCCAGCAGCCAAGCAGGGAAGACAGGGGCTGTAGGCTACGAGCAGTACTTC.

CDR3 nucleotide sequence: TGTGCCAGTAGTCTTCAATATGGGACAGGGAATGAAAAACTGTTTTTT. It specifies CASSLQYGTGNEKLFF. The V call is TRBV19, the J call TRBJ1-4, with 9 bases lining up with TRBD1. The germline gives CDR1 LNHDA, CDR2 SQIVND (reference sequence). CDR3 size: 16 residues. The V gene end was trimmed by 5 bases and the J gene end by 5 bases; junction bases not matched to a gene: 9.

The chain combines TRBV5-4 with TRBJ1-6, with D tentatively TRBD1 (6 bases). The CDR3 is 16 amino acids. Germline V lookup: CDR1 SGHNT, CDR2 YYREEE (reference sequence). The ends were cut back, 1 base at V and 11 bases at J, with 19 bases in the middle. The CDR3 loop reads CASSLSAGGADTPLHF. Here the CDR3 DNA reads TGTGCCAGCAGCTTGTCAGCGGGGGGGGCTGATACACCCCTCCACTTT.

This clone was seen a few times. The V call is TRBV6-1, the J call TRBJ1-6; unclear D gene. From germline, CDR1 is MNHNS and CDR2 SASEGT. V lost 2 bases, J lost 7 bases, and 9 bases lay in between. This CDR3 spans 14 amino acids. CDR3 sequence reads: CASSEHVTNSPLHF. CDR3 DNA sequence: TGTGCCAGCAGTGAACATGTCACAAATTCACCCCTCCACTTT.

The rearrangement joins TRBV9 to TRBJ2-1; no clear D. The V end was cut by 0 bases, the J end by 9 bases, with 16 bases between. The length of the CDR3 is 15 residues. Germline V gene lookup returns CDR1 SGDLS and CDR2 YYNGEE. The CDR3 loop is CASSVESARFSEQFF. The CDR3 DNA follows: TGTGCCAGCAGCGTAGAGTCGGCGAGGTTCAGTGAGCAGTTCTTC.

The rearrangement joins TRBV7-9 to TRBJ2-7; D might be TRBD1 (6 bases). The germline V gene has CDR1 SEHNR and CDR2 FQNEAQ (reference sequence). This CDR3 region has 11 residues. Deletions cut 5 bases from V and 6 bases from J, with 8 bases between. Here the CDR3 reads CASSGQIEQYF. Written as DNA, the CDR3 is TGTGCCAGCAGCGGACAGATCGAGCAGTACTTC.

The chain recombines TRBV29-1 with TRBJ1-1; D ambiguous. CDR3 size: 14 residues. Trimming stripped 3 bases from V and 4 bases from J, with 15 bases between. CDR1 and CDR2 from the germline V gene are SQVTM and ANQGSEA. Here the CDR3 DNA reads TGCAGCGTTGAGCCGGACCATGGGAGCACTGAAGCTTTCTTT. As protein: CSVEPDHGSTEAFF. Based on the CDR3 plus reference TRBV29-1 and TRBJ1-1, the full variable domain is SAVISQKPSRDICQRGTSLTIQCQVDSQVTMMFWYRQQPGQSLTLIATANQGSEATYESGFVIDKFPISRPNLTFSTLTVSNMSPEDSSIYLCSVEPDHGSTEAFFGQGTRLTVV.

This chain joins TRBV20-1 and TRBJ1-2; the D is unclear. V shed 3 bases and J shed 6 bases, with 2 bases lying between them. CDR1 is DFQATT and CDR2 is SNEGSKA in the germline V gene (reference sequence). This CDR3 is built from 9 residues. In DNA form, the CDR3 reads TGCAGTGCTAGGGATGGCTACACCTTC. It specifies CSARDGYTF.

This chain connects TRBV7-2 to TRBJ1-1, with a possible D match to TRBD1 (6 bases). Germline V gene sequence: CDR1 SGHTA, CDR2 FQGNSA. Deletions cut 2 bases from V and 1 base from J, with 8 bases between. There are 14 residues in the CDR3. The CDR3 sequence is CASSLQGGNTEAFF. In nucleotides, the CDR3 is TGTGCCAGCAGCTTACAAGGGGGGAACACTGAAGCTTTCTTT.

This clone was recorded a few times. This chain uses TRBV15 with TRBJ1-6, with D possibly TRBD1 on 5 matching bases. CDR1 is LNHNV and CDR2 is YYDKDF in the germline V gene (reference sequence). The V and J ends lost 6 bases and 7 bases respectively, with 16 bases between them. The length of the CDR3 is 15 residues. The DNA of the CDR3 is TGTGCCACCAGTGCTGAGGGGCAGGGAAATTCACCCCTCCACTTT. It encodes CATSAEGQGNSPLHF. The full variable domain, completed using reference TRBV15 and TRBJ1-6, is DAMVIQNPRYQVTQFGKPVTLSCSQTLNHNVMYWYQQKSSQAPKLLFHYYDKDFNNEADTPDNFQSRRPNTSFCFLDIRSPGLGDTAMYLCATSAEGQGNSPLHFGNGTRLTVT.

The chain joins TRBV7-2 to TRBJ1-1; weak D call: TRBD1 (5 bases). The CDR3 totals 15 residues. Between the trimmed V and J ends, which lost 5 bases and 1 base, there was a span of 14 bases. CDR1 is SGHTA, CDR2 FQGNSA, per germline. CDR3 sequence: CASSPGGGRNTEAFF. The CDR3 bases are TGTGCCAGCAGCCCGGGGGGGGGTAGGAACACTGAAGCTTTCTTT.

The chain couples TRBV7-8 to TRBJ2-7, with 8 bases that match TRBD1. V lost 5 bases to trimming and J lost 5 bases; unmatched junction nucleotides: 5. In germline, CDR1 is SGHVS, CDR2 FQNEAQ. The CDR3 extends over 13 amino acids. The CDR3: CASSEGTGNEQYF. Here the CDR3 DNA reads TGTGCCAGCAGCGAGGGGACAGGAAACGAGCAGTACTTC.

This chain links TRBV9 with TRBJ2-7; no firm D call. The ends were cut back, 3 bases at V and 2 bases at J, with 12 bases in the middle. From germline, CDR1 is SGDLS and CDR2 YYNGEE. The CDR3 totals 14 residues. This CDR3 reads CASSDPSRAYEQYF. CDR3 nucleotide sequence: TGTGCCAGCAGCGACCCATCTCGGGCCTACGAGCAGTACTTC. The full variable domain, completed using reference TRBV9 and TRBJ2-7, is DSGVTQTPKHLITATGQRVTLRCSPRSGDLSVYWYQQSLDQGLQFLIQYYNGEERAKGNILERFSAQQFPDLHSELNLSSLELGDSALYFCASSDPSRAYEQYFGPGTRLTVT.

With regard to this clone: This same CDR3 is encoded by further DNA sequences in the sample. V and J are TRBV5-4 and TRBJ2-7; D is undetermined. CDR1 and CDR2 (germline): SGHNT, YYREEE (reference sequence). V was pared by 2 bases and J by 2 bases, with 8 bases between. The CDR3 length is 13 residues. In DNA form, the CDR3 reads TGTGCCAGCAGCTTAGGCGGAACCTACGAGCAGTACTTC. Amino acids: CASSLGGTYEQYF.

This sequence joins TRBV4-2 and TRBJ2-3; D is possibly TRBD1 or TRBD2 (6 bases each). The CDR3 covers 15 residues. V was pared by 0 bases and J by 4 bases, with 11 bases between. Looked up from germline, CDR1 is LGHNA and CDR2 is YNFKEQ. This chain's CDR3 is CASSQEEGDADTQYF. The DNA for the CDR3 is TGTGCCAGCAGCCAAGAGGAGGGGGACGCAGATACGCAGTATTTT.

This clone was recorded once. The V call is TRBV29-1, the J call TRBJ1-4, with D unresolved. CDR3 size: 11 residues. Germline V gene lookup returns CDR1 SQVTM and CDR2 ANQGSEA. V was cut by 0 bases and J by 10 bases, with 6 bases left in between. The CDR3 protein is CSVEEGRKLFF. In DNA, the CDR3 is TGCAGCGTTGAAGAGGGTAGAAAACTGTTTTTT.

V is TRBV7-9 and J is TRBJ2-3, with 12 bases identical to TRBD2. CDR1 and CDR2 from the germline V gene are SEHNR and FQNEAQ (reference sequence). V was pared by 5 bases and J by 2 bases, with 5 bases of the junction left unmatched. There are 16 residues in the CDR3. The CDR3 spells CASSQLAGGNTDTQYF. For the CDR3, the DNA is TGTGCCAGCAGCCAACTAGCGGGGGGAAACACAGATACGCAGTATTTT.

V usage is TRBV15 and J usage is TRBJ2-5; D may be TRBD1 (6 bases). Trimming cost V 0 bases and J 5 bases, with 16 bases left between them. The germline V gene has CDR1 LNHNV and CDR2 YYDKDF (reference sequence). The CDR3 totals 16 residues. Written as DNA, the CDR3 is TGTGCCACCAGCAGAGATAGGCAGGGGTGGGGGGAGACCCAGTACTTC. It specifies CATSRDRQGWGETQYF. The full variable domain, with the rest looked up from reference TRBV15 and TRBJ2-5, is DAMVIQNPRYQVTQFGKPVTLSCSQTLNHNVMYWYQQKSSQAPKLLFHYYDKDFNNEADTPDNFQSRRPNTSFCFLDIRSPGLGDTAMYLCATSRDRQGWGETQYFGPGTRLLVL.

The CDR3 reads CASSPPVRYEQYF. CDR3 sequence (DNA): TGTGCCAGCAGCCCCCCGGTGAGGTACGAGCAGTACTTC. V gene TRBV7-9 combines with J gene TRBJ2-7; D unclear. V was shortened by 5 bases and J by 4 bases, with 12 bases between the two germline ends. Germline V gives CDR1 SEHNR, CDR2 FQNEAQ (reference sequence). The CDR3 contains 13 residues. The full variable domain, its missing parts supplied by reference TRBV7-9 and TRBJ2-7, is DTGVSQNPRHKITKRGQNVTFRCDPISEHNRLYWYRQTLGQGPEFLTYFQNEAQLEKSRLLSDRFSAERPKGSFSTLEIQRTEQGDSAMYLCASSPPVRYEQYFGPGTRLTVT.

The V gene is TRBV6-4, the J gene TRBJ2-1; 13 bases map to TRBD2. V lost 3 bases to trimming and J lost 8 bases; unmatched junction nucleotides: 4. The germline CDR1 and CDR2 sequences are MRHNA and SNTAGT. The CDR3 extends over 15 amino acids. The CDR3 nucleotides are TGTGCCAGCAGTGAAACTAGCGGGGGGGTAGATGAGCAGTTCTTC. This codes for CASSETSGGVDEQFF.

The chain recombines TRBV28 with TRBJ2-2, with D perhaps TRBD1 (5 bases). The CDR3 has 15 residues. The ends were cut back, 3 bases at V and 2 bases at J, with 10 bases in the middle. Germline loops: CDR1 MDHEN, CDR2 SYDVKM. The CDR3 is CASSLGRFNTGELFF. The CDR3 DNA sequence: TGTGCCAGCAGTTTGGGGCGTTTCAACACCGGGGAGCTGTTTTTT.

This sequence joins TRBV19 and TRBJ2-3; D not certain. The CDR3 is 14 amino acids. Trimming removed 3 bases at V and 9 bases at J, with 16 bases between. Germline V CDR1 and CDR2: LNHDA, SQIVND (reference sequence). CDR3 in amino acids: CASSMSAAEKTQYF. For the CDR3, the DNA is TGTGCCAGTAGTATGTCGGCAGCAGAGAAGACGCAGTATTTT.

The chain employs TRBV7-6 and TRBJ2-7; no clear D gene. The length of the CDR3 is 13 residues. The ends were cut back, 5 bases at V and 4 bases at J, with 12 bases in the middle. Germline V CDR1 and CDR2: SGHVS, FNYEAQ. In DNA form, the CDR3 reads TGTGCCAGCAGCCCAATGGGCGCTTACGAGCAGTACTTC. Translated, it gives CASSPMGAYEQYF.

CDR3 protein: CASSTGTGEATQYF. CDR3 nucleotide sequence: TGTGCCAGCAGCACAGGGACAGGGGAAGCGACCCAGTACTTC. This rearrangement joins TRBV11-3 to TRBJ2-5; 10 bases fit TRBD1. The V and J ends lost 5 bases and 7 bases, in that order; junction bases with no gene match: 7. Germline V gene sequence: CDR1 SGHNT, CDR2 YENEEA. CDR3 length: 14 amino acids.

In its sample, this clone was seen a few times. J is TRBJ1-3 and V is TRBV5-1; D is undetermined. V was clipped by 0 bases and J by 4 bases, with 17 bases between them. CDR1 is SGHRS and CDR2 is YFSETQ in the germline V gene. The length of the CDR3 is 17 residues. CDR3 sequence: CASSLEAGSMWGNTIYF. The CDR3 DNA follows: TGCGCCAGCAGCTTGGAGGCAGGTTCTATGTGGGGAAACACCATATATTTT.

The chain employs TRBV4-2 and TRBJ1-4; the D gene is possibly TRBD1 (6 bases). The ends were cut back, 8 bases at V and 3 bases at J, with 13 bases in the middle. The CDR3 runs 14 residues. Germline lookup yields CDR1 LGHNA and CDR2 YNFKEQ. The CDR3 region is CASHRGASNEKLFF. CDR3 nucleotide sequence: TGTGCCAGCCACCGGGGGGCCTCTAATGAAAAACTGTTTTTT.